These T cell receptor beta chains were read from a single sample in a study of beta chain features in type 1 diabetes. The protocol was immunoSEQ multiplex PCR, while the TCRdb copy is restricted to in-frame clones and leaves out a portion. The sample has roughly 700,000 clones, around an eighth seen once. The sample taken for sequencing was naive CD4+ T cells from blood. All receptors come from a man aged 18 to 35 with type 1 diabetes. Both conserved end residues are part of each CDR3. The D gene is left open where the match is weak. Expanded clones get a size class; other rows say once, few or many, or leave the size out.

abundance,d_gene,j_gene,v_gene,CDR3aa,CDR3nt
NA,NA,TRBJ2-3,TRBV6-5,CASSLGHNTDTQYF,TGTGCCAGCAGTCTCGGACACAACACAGATACGCAGTATTTT
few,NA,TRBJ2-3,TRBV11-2,CASSRGAGRTDTQYF,TGTGCCAGCAGCCGAGGGGCGGGGCGCACAGATACGCAGTATTTT
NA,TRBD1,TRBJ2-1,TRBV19,CASSTGTGAYNEQFF,TGTGCCAGTAGTACCGGGACAGGGGCCTACAATGAGCAGTTCTTC
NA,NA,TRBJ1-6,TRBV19,CASSILPGLSYNSPLHF,TGTGCCAGTAGTATACTCCCGGGGCTCTCCTATAATTCACCCCTCCACTTT
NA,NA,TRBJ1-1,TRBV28,CASSFKEVQAFF,TGTGCCAGCAGTTTCAAGGAGGTTCAAGCTTTCTTT
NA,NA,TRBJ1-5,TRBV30,CAWGGGYGPQHF,TGTGCCTGGGGAGGGGGGTATGGGCCCCAGCATTTT
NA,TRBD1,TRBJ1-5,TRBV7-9,CASSITGGSGQPQHF,TGTGCCAGCAGCATTACAGGGGGATCGGGTCAGCCCCAGCATTTT
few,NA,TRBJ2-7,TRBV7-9,CASSPPPPYEQYF,TGTGCCAGCAGCCCCCCGCCCCCATACGAGCAGTACTTC
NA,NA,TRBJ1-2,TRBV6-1,CASSEAGSRGRTNYGYTF,TGTGCCAGCAGTGAAGCCGGGTCGAGAGGGCGTACTAACTATGGCTACACCTTC
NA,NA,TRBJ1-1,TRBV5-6,CASSLATGTVTEAFF,TGTGCCAGCAGCTTGGCCACAGGAACGGTCACTGAAGCTTTCTTT
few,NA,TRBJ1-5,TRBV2,CASSEQGTGNQPQHF,TGTGCCAGCAGTGAGCAAGGAACGGGTAATCAGCCCCAGCATTTT
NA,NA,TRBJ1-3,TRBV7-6,CASSTGTVGNTIYF,TGTGCCAGCAGCACCGGGACGGTGGGAAACACCATATATTTT
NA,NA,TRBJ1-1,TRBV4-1,CASSQEGFERGAEAFF,TGCGCCAGCAGCCAAGAAGGGTTTGAAAGGGGGGCTGAAGCTTTCTTT
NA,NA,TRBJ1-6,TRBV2,CASSELRDSPLHF,TGTGCCAGCAGTGAACTGCGGGATTCACCCCTCCACTTT
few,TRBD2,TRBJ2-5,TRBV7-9,CASSPKGSGQETQYF,TGTGCCAGCAGCCCCAAAGGTAGCGGGCAAGAGACCCAGTACTTC
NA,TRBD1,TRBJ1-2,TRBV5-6,CASSLSPPQGDNYGYTF,TGTGCCAGCAGCTTGTCCCCTCCCCAGGGGGACAACTATGGCTACACCTTC
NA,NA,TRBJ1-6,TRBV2,CASGEGPYSPLHF,TGTGCCAGCGGGGAGGGGCCCTATTCACCCCTCCACTTT
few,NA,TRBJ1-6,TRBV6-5,CAGRTANSPLHF,TGTGCCGGACGGACAGCCAATTCACCCCTCCACTTT
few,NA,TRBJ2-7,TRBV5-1,CASSFGYSYEQYF,TGCGCCAGCAGCTTCGGGTATTCCTACGAGCAGTACTTC
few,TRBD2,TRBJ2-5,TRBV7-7,CASSLGLAGGETQYF,TGTGCTAGCAGCTTGGGTCTAGCGGGGGGAGAGACCCAGTACTTC
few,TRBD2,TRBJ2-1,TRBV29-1,CSVRTSGGAGNEQFF,TGCAGCGTCCGGACTAGCGGGGGGGCTGGCAATGAGCAGTTCTTC
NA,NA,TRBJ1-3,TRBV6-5,CASSYSIGSGNTIYF,TGTGCCAGCAGTTACTCGATTGGCTCTGGAAACACCATATATTTT
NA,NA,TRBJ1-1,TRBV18,CASSLGTPTEAFF,TGTGCCAGCTCACTCGGGACACCCACTGAAGCTTTCTTT
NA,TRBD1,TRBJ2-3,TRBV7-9,CASSVATKGAPDTQYF,TGTGCCAGCAGCGTGGCGACCAAGGGGGCTCCAGATACGCAGTATTTT
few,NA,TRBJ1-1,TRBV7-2,CASSINRDVAAFF,TGTGCCAGCAGCATCAACAGGGATGTGGCGGCTTTCTTT
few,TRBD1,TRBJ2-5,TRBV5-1,CASSPGQVKETQYF,TGCGCCAGCAGCCCGGGACAGGTTAAAGAGACCCAGTACTTC
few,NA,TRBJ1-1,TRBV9,CASSDREVGEAFF,TGTGCCAGCAGCGACCGGGAGGTTGGTGAAGCTTTCTTT
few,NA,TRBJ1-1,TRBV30,CAWSSTGNTEAFF,TGTGCCTGGAGTTCGACAGGGAACACTGAAGCTTTCTTT
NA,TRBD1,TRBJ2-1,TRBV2,CASRDRALGNEQFF,TGTGCCAGCAGAGACAGGGCCTTAGGCAATGAGCAGTTCTTC
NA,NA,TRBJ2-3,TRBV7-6,CASSRDWTDTQYF,TGTGCCAGCAGCCGCGACTGGACAGATACGCAGTATTTT
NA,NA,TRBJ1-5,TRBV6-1,CASSAQVSVPRVNQPQHF,TGTGCCAGCAGTGCCCAGGTTAGCGTCCCCCGTGTCAATCAGCCCCAGCATTTT
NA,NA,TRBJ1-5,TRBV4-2,CASSQDLGLLSNQPQHF,TGTGCCAGCAGCCAAGATCTGGGACTACTTAGCAATCAGCCCCAGCATTTT
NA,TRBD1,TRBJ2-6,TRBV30,CAWSGVEGAGTGANVLTF,TGTGCCTGGAGTGGGGTTGAGGGGGCAGGGACTGGGGCCAACGTCCTGACTTTC
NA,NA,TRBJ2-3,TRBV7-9,CASSLNREGRTQYF,TGTGCCAGCAGCTTAAACAGGGAGGGGCGTACGCAGTATTTT
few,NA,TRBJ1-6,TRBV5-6,CASSLGLQGWNSPLHF,TGTGCCAGCAGCTTGGGTCTACAGGGTTGGAACTCACCCCTCCACTTT
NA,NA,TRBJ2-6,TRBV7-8,CASSLRPAMPGEGANVLTF,TGTGCCAGCAGCTTAAGGCCGGCGATGCCAGGGGAGGGGGCCAACGTCCTGACTTTC
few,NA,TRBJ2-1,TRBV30,CAWSRGERYNEQFF,TGTGCCTGGAGTCGTGGGGAACGTTACAATGAGCAGTTCTTC